Listed here are 30 T cell receptor beta chains from one sample, sequenced in a study of T cell changes during pregnancy in multiple sclerosis. The assay was immunoSEQ multiplex PCR, and TCRdb's table has in-frame clones only and misses some. Of tens of thousands of clones in the sample, about 92% were seen once. Sequencing was performed on CD4+ T cells from peripheral blood mononuclear cells, taken after pregnancy. The receptors shown here come from a female donor with multiple sclerosis, enrolled in a pregnancy study.

The chain combines TRBV19 with TRBJ1-1, with 9 bases that match TRBD1. Germline CDR1 reads LNHDA; CDR2 reads SQIVND (reference sequence). CDR3 length: 15 amino acids. The trim removed 9 bases at V and 0 bases at J, leaving 8 bases unmatched. The CDR3 is CASAGTGIVNTEAFF. CDR3 coding DNA: TGTGCCAGCGCCGGGACAGGGATAGTGAACACTGAAGCTTTCTTT. Together with reference TRBV19 and TRBJ1-1, the CDR3 gives the full variable domain: DGGITQSPKYLFRKEGQNVTLSCEQNLNHDAMYWYRQDPGQGLRLIYYSQIVNDFQKGDIAEGYSVSREKKESFPLTVTSAQKNPTAFYLCASAGTGIVNTEAFFGQGTRLTVV.

This rearrangement joins TRBV7-9 to TRBJ2-1; tentatively, D is TRBD2 (7 bases). V dropped 5 bases and J dropped 15 bases, with 14 bases sitting between them. Germline CDR1 reads SEHNR; CDR2 reads FQNEAQ (reference sequence). The CDR3 is 11 amino acids. The CDR3 region has the DNA TGTGCCAGCAGCCCAGGGAGGGGGGTGTTCTTC. As protein: CASSPGRGVFF. Based on the CDR3 plus reference TRBV7-9 and TRBJ2-1, the full variable domain is DTGVSQNPRHKITKRGQNVTFRCDPISEHNRLYWYRQTLGQGPEFLTYFQNEAQLEKSRLLSDRFSAERPKGSFSTLEIQRTEQGDSAMYLCASSPGRGVFFGPGTRLTVL.

This clone showed up just a few times. This chain joins TRBV7-2 and TRBJ1-6; 7 nucleotides match TRBD1. Looked up from germline, CDR1 is SGHTA and CDR2 is FQGNSA. The CDR3 consists of 13 residues. V shed 10 bases, J shed 7 bases, and the junction held 7 bases outside the gene matches. The CDR3 region is CATRGTVNSPLHF. DNA of the CDR3: TGTGCCACTAGAGGGACAGTCAATTCACCCCTCCACTTT.

The V gene is TRBV5-1, the J gene TRBJ2-2; 7 positions match TRBD2. J was trimmed by 2 bases and V by 3 bases; bases with no gene match: 10. This CDR3 comprises 17 residues. CDR1 is SGHRS, CDR2 YFSETQ, per germline. The chain's CDR3 is CASSSPGTKPNTGELFF. The CDR3 region has the DNA TGCGCCAGCAGCTCCCCCGGGACTAAGCCCAACACCGGGGAGCTGTTTTTT.

This rearrangement joins TRBV27 to TRBJ2-1; TRBD2 matches at 8 bases. Trimming took 5 bases from V and 0 from J; bases not matched to a gene: 12. In germline, CDR1 is MNHEY, CDR2 SMNVEV (reference sequence). This CDR3 spans 18 amino acids. The CDR3 is CASSPPSLAGSSYNEQFF. The CDR3 DNA reads as TGTGCCAGCAGTCCCCCATCATTAGCGGGAAGCTCCTACAATGAGCAGTTCTTC.

The gene calls are TRBV2 and TRBJ1-4, with TRBD1 matching over 9 bases. The junction had 8 bases not matched to a gene; V was cut back by 6 bases and J by 6 bases. The length of the CDR3 is 15 residues. Germline V gene sequence: CDR1 SNHLY, CDR2 FYNNEI. CDR3 DNA sequence: TGTGCCAGCAGCAGAGACAGGGGGAGAGATGAAAAACTGTTTTTT. Protein: CASSRDRGRDEKLFF.

CDR3 coding DNA: TGTGCCAGTAGTATCGGGGGACAGGGGACGGGTCAGCCCCAGCATTTT. It yields the protein CASSIGGQGTGQPQHF. The V gene is TRBV19, the J gene TRBJ1-5, with 10 bases that match TRBD1. Germline CDR1 reads LNHDA; CDR2 reads SQIVND (reference sequence). The trim removed 3 bases at V and 6 bases at J, leaving 8 bases unmatched. The CDR3 contains 16 residues.

The chain employs TRBV30 and TRBJ1-3; the D gene is possibly TRBD1 (6 bases). Germline V gene sequence: CDR1 GTSNPN, CDR2 SVGIG (reference sequence). This CDR3 is built from 12 residues. Trimming cost V 6 bases and J 1 base, with 7 bases left between them. The CDR3 coding sequence is TGTGCCTGTACAGGGTCTGGAAACACCATATATTTT. This encodes CACTGSGNTIYF.

This chain connects TRBV4-2 to TRBJ2-1, with D possibly matching TRBD1 (6 bases). The CDR3 consists of 17 residues. Germline CDR1 and CDR2: LGHNA and YNFKEQ. Trimming cost V 1 base and J 2 bases, with 15 bases left between them. Here the CDR3 reads CASSQGTGTRPYNEQFF. Written as DNA, the CDR3 is TGTGCCAGCAGCCAAGGTACCGGGACACGGCCCTACAATGAGCAGTTCTTC.

The chain has TRBV15 and TRBJ1-5, with D perhaps TRBD1 (5 bases). Germline V CDR1 and CDR2: LNHNV, YYDKDF (reference sequence). This CDR3 is 15 amino acids long. Trimming cost V 0 bases and J 6 bases, with 12 bases left between them. The CDR3 sequence is CATSRELGVGQPQHF. CDR3 DNA: TGTGCCACCAGCAGAGAGTTAGGGGTAGGTCAGCCCCAGCATTTT.

The chain has TRBV19 and TRBJ1-2; 9 bases agree with TRBD1. This CDR3 contains 16 residues. The V gene's germline CDR1 is LNHDA and CDR2 SQIVND (reference sequence). Germline trimming cut 0 bases from V and 3 bases from J; bases unmatched to any gene: 5. The CDR3 reads CASSIDRTGADYGYTF. The CDR3 DNA reads TGTGCCAGTAGTATAGATCGGACAGGGGCGGACTATGGCTACACCTTC.

This rearrangement joins TRBV4-1 to TRBJ2-7; TRBD1 matches at 9 bases. V shed 4 bases, J shed 6 bases, and the junction held 4 bases outside the gene matches. There are 13 residues in the CDR3. The germline CDR1 and CDR2 sequences are MGHRA and YSYEKL. The CDR3 DNA sequence: TGCGCCAGCAGCCCGGGACAGGGAAGCGAGCAGTACTTC. This encodes CASSPGQGSEQYF.

This rearrangement joins TRBV5-8 to TRBJ1-5; no clear D. Trimming removed 4 bases from V and 0 bases from J, with 5 bases in between. From germline, CDR1 is SGHTS and CDR2 YDEGEE. The CDR3 contains 13 residues. The CDR3 nucleotides are TGTGCCAGCAGCCCCTATAGCAATCAGCCCCAGCATTTT. Amino acid sequence: CASSPYSNQPQHF.

This clone appeared a single time. The chain uses TRBV7-2 and TRBJ1-2; D might be TRBD1 (6 bases). The CDR3 totals 13 residues. V was clipped by 3 bases and J by 8 bases, with 13 bases between them. Looked up from germline, CDR1 is SGHTA and CDR2 is FQGNSA. CDR3 sequence reads: CASSLGHSWGYTF. In nucleotides, the CDR3 is TGTGCCAGCAGCTTGGGACACTCCTGGGGCTACACCTTC.

V usage is TRBV2 and J usage is TRBJ1-1; 8 bases are a match to TRBD1. The CDR3 is 12 amino acids. After removal of 6 bases from V and 6 bases from J, the junction contained 3 bases not matched to a gene. Germline values: CDR1 SNHLY, CDR2 FYNNEI. CDR3 region: CASRLQGAEAFF. The CDR3 DNA reads as TGTGCCAGCAGATTACAGGGGGCTGAAGCTTTCTTT.

This chain connects TRBV5-1 to TRBJ1-2; D may be TRBD1 (6 bases). With 4 bases removed from V and 1 base from J, the gap between germline ends came to 11 bases. The CDR3 has 14 amino acids. The germline CDR1 and CDR2 sequences are SGHRS and YFSETQ. CDR3 sequence (DNA): TGCGCCAGCAGCCTCCGGGACATTAACTATGGCTACACCTTC. This sequence encodes CASSLRDINYGYTF.

This rearrangement joins TRBV10-1 to TRBJ1-6, with a weak D call TRBD1 (6 bases). Germline lookup yields CDR1 WNHNN and CDR2 SYGVQD (reference sequence). The CDR3 loop spans 16 amino acids. V was shortened by 6 bases and J by 0 bases, with 12 bases between the two germline ends. The CDR3 coding sequence is TGCGCCAGCAGCACTACAGGGAGCTCCTATAATTCACCCCTCCACTTT. Amino acids: CASSTTGSSYNSPLHF.

The chain couples TRBV29-1 to TRBJ1-1; tentative D call: TRBD1 (5 bases). This CDR3 is built from 13 residues. V lost 3 bases and J 1 base, leaving 9 bases between the germline ends. Germline V gene lookup returns CDR1 SQVTM and CDR2 ANQGSEA. CDR3 DNA: TGCAGCGTTGACGTCAGGGCGAACACTGAAGCTTTCTTT. This gives the protein CSVDVRANTEAFF.

This chain links TRBV18 with TRBJ2-7; 11 bases match TRBD1. Germline CDR1 KGHSH, CDR2 LQKENI. Losses at the gene ends were 3 bases for V and 4 bases for J; bases not matched to a gene: 2. CDR3 length: 14 residues. The CDR3 bases are TGTGCCAGCTCACCTTGGGACAGGGGGTACGAGCAGTACTTC. Residues: CASSPWDRGYEQYF.

J is TRBJ1-1 and V is TRBV9, with 10 bases fitting TRBD1. Germline V lookup: CDR1 SGDLS, CDR2 YYNGEE. This CDR3 spans 14 amino acids. The trim removed 3 bases at V and 9 bases at J, leaving 8 bases unmatched. Here the CDR3 DNA reads TGTGCCAGCAGCGCTCCCGGGACAGGGGTACAAGCTTTCTTT. It encodes CASSAPGTGVQAFF.

The chain carries TRBV10-3 and TRBJ1-2, with 7 bases fitting TRBD1. The ends lost 7 bases at V and 6 bases at J; junction bases unmatched: 11. The germline V gene has CDR1 ENHRY and CDR2 SYGVKD. The CDR3 sequence is 14 residues long. This chain's CDR3 is CAINRDSPRDGYTF. CDR3 in DNA: TGTGCCATCAACCGGGACAGCCCCCGGGATGGCTACACCTTC.

V gene TRBV30 combines with J gene TRBJ1-4; 11 bases align to TRBD1. The germline CDR1 and CDR2 sequences are GTSNPN and SVGIG (reference sequence). The CDR3 runs 16 residues. J gave up 7 bases and V 1 base, and 8 bases lay outside the gene matches. For the CDR3, the DNA is TGTGCCTGGAGTGGGGACAGGGGGAAAAGAAGTGAAAAACTGTTTTTT. Translating it yields CAWSGDRGKRSEKLFF.

The chain couples TRBV25-1 to TRBJ1-6; 9 bases fit TRBD1. V dropped 7 bases and J dropped 4; count of bases not matched to a gene: 5. Germline V gene sequence: CDR1 MGHDK, CDR2 SYGVNS. This CDR3 contains 15 residues. The CDR3 DNA reads as TGTGCCAGCAATCGGGGGACAGGGTATAATTCACCCCTCCACTTT. Amino acids: CASNRGTGYNSPLHF.

The rearrangement joins TRBV30 to TRBJ2-3; 13 bases agree with TRBD2. From germline, CDR1 is GTSNPN and CDR2 SVGIG (reference sequence). V was pared by 3 bases and J by 6 bases, with 9 bases of the junction left unmatched. The CDR3 is 16 residues long. Here the CDR3 DNA reads TGTGCCTGGAGCGAGGGGACTAGCGGGGAGAAGGATACGCAGTATTTT. Protein: CAWSEGTSGEKDTQYF.

As DNA, the CDR3 is TGTGCCACCAGCAGAGATTTGGAGGGTGCGCTCTATGGCTACACCTTC. It translates to CATSRDLEGALYGYTF. V is TRBV15 and J is TRBJ1-2; D not certain. The CDR3 length is 16 residues. Trimming removed 0 bases at V and 4 bases at J, with 15 bases between. Germline V gene lookup returns CDR1 LNHNV and CDR2 YYDKDF (reference sequence).

This clone was seen only once. The chain links TRBV7-3 to TRBJ2-2; 12 positions match TRBD2. Germline loops: CDR1 SGHTA, CDR2 FQGTGA. The V and J ends lost 4 bases and 4 bases, in that order; junction bases with no gene match: 4. This CDR3 spans 16 amino acids. CDR3 loop: CASSYRLAGATGELFF. CDR3 DNA: TGTGCCAGCAGCTACAGACTAGCGGGGGCCACCGGGGAGCTGTTTTTT.

CDR3 nucleotide sequence: TGTGCCAGCAGTTTGAGGACAGGCGCCCACTATGGCTACACCTTC. Translating it yields CASSLRTGAHYGYTF. V is TRBV27 and J is TRBJ1-2; 7 nucleotides line up with TRBD1. The CDR3 runs to 15 residues. CDR1 MNHEY and CDR2 SMNVEV come from the germline V gene (reference sequence). Germline trimming cut 3 bases from V and 3 bases from J; bases unmatched to any gene: 7.

CDR3 protein: CASSFLATPYEQYF. The CDR3 coding sequence is TGTGCCAGTAGTTTCCTGGCCACCCCCTACGAGCAGTACTTC. V gene TRBV19 combines with J gene TRBJ2-7; D unclear. Trimming took 5 bases from V and 2 from J, leaving 13 bases between them. In germline, CDR1 is LNHDA, CDR2 SQIVND (reference sequence). The CDR3 runs 14 residues.

The chain is built from TRBV5-6 and TRBJ1-1; D not certain. Germline loops: CDR1 SGHDT, CDR2 YYEEEE. Trimming stripped 2 bases from V and 2 bases from J, with 7 bases between. This CDR3 has 13 amino acids. The CDR3 region is CASSFSLNTEAFF. Here the CDR3 DNA reads TGTGCCAGCAGCTTTAGCCTTAACACTGAAGCTTTCTTT.

The CDR3 nucleotides are TGTGCCATCAGTGAGGGGGGGGACCAGCCCCAGCATTTT. As protein: CAISEGGDQPQHF. The chain combines TRBV10-3 with TRBJ1-5, with D perhaps matching TRBD1 (5 bases). V was trimmed by 2 bases and J by 7 bases, leaving 9 bases between them. Germline CDR1 ENHRY, CDR2 SYGVKD. The length of the CDR3 is 13 residues.